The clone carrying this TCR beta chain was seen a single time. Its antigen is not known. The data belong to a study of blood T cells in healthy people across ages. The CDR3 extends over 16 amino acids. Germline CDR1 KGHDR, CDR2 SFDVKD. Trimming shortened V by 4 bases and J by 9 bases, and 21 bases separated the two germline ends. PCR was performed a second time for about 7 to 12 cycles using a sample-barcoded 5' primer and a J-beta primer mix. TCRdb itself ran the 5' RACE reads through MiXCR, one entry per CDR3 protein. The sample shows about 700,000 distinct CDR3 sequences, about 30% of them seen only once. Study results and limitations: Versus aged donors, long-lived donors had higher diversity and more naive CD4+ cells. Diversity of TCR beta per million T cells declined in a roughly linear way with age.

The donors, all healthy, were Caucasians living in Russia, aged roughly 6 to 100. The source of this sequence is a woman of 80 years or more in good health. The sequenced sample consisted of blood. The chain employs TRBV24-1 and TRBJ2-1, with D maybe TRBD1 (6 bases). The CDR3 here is CATSDPNAGTRSEQFF. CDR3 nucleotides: TGTGCCACCAGTGACCCTAATGCCGGGACAAGGAGTGAGCAGTTCTTC.